This TCR beta chain was identified during a study of ipilimumab plus nivolumab after autologous stem cell transplantation (dated by TCRdb to 2020 to 2022). In the study overall: The median number of doses that trial patients received was a few for ipilimumab and about eight for nivolumab. Patients in the myeloma cohort were either high-risk and transplant-naive or had relapsed within 3 years of a first autologous transplant. Patients undergoing autologous transplant for high-risk diffuse large B cell lymphoma, mature T cell lymphoma, or multiple myeloma were enrolled in the trial. More than 30 patients made up the trial's intent-to-treat population. Overall study outcomes, separate from this receptor: The authors concluded that combined checkpoint inhibition appeared tolerable when used as consolidation after transplant. The authors stated that profiles of the T cell receptor repertoire, regulatory T cell phenotype and gut microbiota provided a biologic rationale for studying this approach further.

According to the germline V gene, CDR1 reads MNHNS and CDR2 reads SASEGT. From V the trimming removes 5 bases and from J it removes 5 bases, while the gene matches leave 8 bases of the junction unaccounted for. The CDR3 runs 14 amino acids, cysteine and phenylalanine included. The read is trimmed to its CDR3 DNA, 42 bases read in frame from base 1. As for this clone: The target of this receptor is not known. No much larger clone is present one base from it, and per-base qualities are unavailable.

Ipilimumab was given at 1 mg/kg intravenously on day 1 of selected weeks, and checkpoint therapy started 14 to 28 days after autologous transplant. Nivolumab was administered at 3 mg/kg intravenously on day 1 of weeks 1, 4, 7, 10, and every two weeks through week 26. This Phase Ib clinical trial tested ipilimumab plus nivolumab, a combined checkpoint inhibition, as consolidation after autologous stem cell transplantation. Library construction relied on the immunoSEQ multiplex PCR assay. This is the immuneACCESS table as TCRdb keeps it, with only in-frame sequences that have V and J called. A part of the clones is gone; compared with another copy, unresolved V genes explain less than half, and the rest is unexplained. In all, the sample holds a few thousand clones, and roughly 80% of those were seen once. Clones ranked in the top ten supply roughly 60% of the sample.

The sequencing here drew on PBMCs, taken in a trial of ipilimumab plus nivolumab as post-transplant consolidation. The receptor comes from a male donor with multiple myeloma. Recombination joined TRBV6-1 with TRBJ1-1; TRBD1 agrees with 7 junctional bases. The DNA sequence reads TGTGCCAGCAGTCTTAATCCAGGGGGGACTGAAGCTTTCTTT. Translated, this is CASSLNPGGTEAFF.